The clone carrying this TCR beta chain appeared many times. Antigen: not known. Clinical symptoms, serum thyroxine, TRAb, thyroid ultrasound and orbital computed tomography informed diagnoses. Germline V CDR1 and CDR2: MNHEY, SMNVEV (reference sequence). The CDR3 sequence is 17 residues long. V lost 6 bases and J lost 1; bases outside the gene matches: 11. These data are taken from a study of T cells in Graves' hyperthyroidism and ophthalmopathy. Whole-study results and caveats: In blood, most of the thyroid clonotypes expanded above 0.001 were also present. For ophthalmopathy, model prediction preceded onset by a median 6.5 months.

TCR beta CDR3 regions were amplified from RNA. The study used the HTBI primer set for a first-round RT-PCR of the TCR CDR3. Using its own MiXCR run on the multiplex PCR reads, TCRdb lists one record per CDR3 protein. The sample lists some 370,000 distinct CDR3 sequences, over 11% occurring once. The specimen sequenced was blood. The receptor's source is a man over 45 with Graves' ophthalmopathy. The V gene is TRBV27, the J gene TRBJ2-1; 8 nucleotides match TRBD1. Here the CDR3 reads CASSVETGVKSYNEQFF. The CDR3 region has the DNA TGTGCCAGCAGCGTCGAGACAGGGGTCAAATCCTACAATGAGCAGTTCTTC.